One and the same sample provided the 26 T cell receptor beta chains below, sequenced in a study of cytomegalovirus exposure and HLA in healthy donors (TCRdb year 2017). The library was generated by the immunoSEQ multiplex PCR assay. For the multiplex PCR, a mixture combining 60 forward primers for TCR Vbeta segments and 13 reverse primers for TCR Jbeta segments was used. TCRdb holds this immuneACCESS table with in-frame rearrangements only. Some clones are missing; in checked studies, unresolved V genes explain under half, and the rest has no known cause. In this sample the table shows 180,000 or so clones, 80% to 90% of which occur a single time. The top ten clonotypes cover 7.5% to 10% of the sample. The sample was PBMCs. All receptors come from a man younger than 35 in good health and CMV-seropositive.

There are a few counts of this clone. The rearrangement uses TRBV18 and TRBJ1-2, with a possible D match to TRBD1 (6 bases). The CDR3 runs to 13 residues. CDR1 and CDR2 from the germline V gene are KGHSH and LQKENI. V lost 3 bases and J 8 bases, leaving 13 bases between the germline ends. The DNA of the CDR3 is TGTGCCAGCTCACCTAAACAGGGTCGGGGCTACACCTTC. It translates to CASSPKQGRGYTF. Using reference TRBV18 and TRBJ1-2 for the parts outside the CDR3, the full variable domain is NAGVMQNPRHLVRRRGQEARLRCSPMKGHSHVYWYRQLPEEGLKFMVYLQKENIIDESGMPKERFSAEFPKEGPSILRIQQVVRGDSAAYFCASSPKQGRGYTFGSGTRLTVV.

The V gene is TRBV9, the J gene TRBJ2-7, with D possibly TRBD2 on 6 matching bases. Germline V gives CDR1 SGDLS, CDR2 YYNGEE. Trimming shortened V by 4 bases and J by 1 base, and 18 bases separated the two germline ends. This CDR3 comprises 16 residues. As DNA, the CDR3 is TGTGCCAGCAGCCCCTTTGGGGGGTCGGGATCCTACGAGCAGTACTTC. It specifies CASSPFGGSGSYEQYF.

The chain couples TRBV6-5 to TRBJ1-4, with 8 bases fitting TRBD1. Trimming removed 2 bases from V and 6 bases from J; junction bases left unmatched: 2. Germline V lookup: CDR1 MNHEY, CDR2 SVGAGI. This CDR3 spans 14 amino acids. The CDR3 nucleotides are TGTGCCAGCAGTTACGCAGGGGGCCATGAAAAACTGTTTTTT. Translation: CASSYAGGHEKLFF.

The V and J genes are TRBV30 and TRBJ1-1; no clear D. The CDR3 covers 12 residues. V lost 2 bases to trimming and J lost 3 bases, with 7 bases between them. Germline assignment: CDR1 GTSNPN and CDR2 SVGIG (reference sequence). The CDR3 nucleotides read TGTGCCTGGAGTAGGGAGTACACTGAAGCTTTCTTT. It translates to CAWSREYTEAFF.

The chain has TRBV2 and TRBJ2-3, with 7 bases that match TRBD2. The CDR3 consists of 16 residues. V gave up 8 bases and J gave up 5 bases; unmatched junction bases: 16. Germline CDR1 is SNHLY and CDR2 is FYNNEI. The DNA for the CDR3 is TGTGCCAGCTGCGGGGACCCTTGGGGGGGTGAAGATACGCAGTATTTT. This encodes CASCGDPWGGEDTQYF.

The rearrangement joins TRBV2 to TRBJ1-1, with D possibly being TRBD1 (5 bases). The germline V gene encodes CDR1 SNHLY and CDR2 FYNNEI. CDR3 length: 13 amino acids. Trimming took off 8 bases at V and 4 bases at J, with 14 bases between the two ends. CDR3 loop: CASPLRGGTEAFF. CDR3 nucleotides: TGTGCCAGCCCTCTTCGGGGGGGCACTGAAGCTTTCTTT.

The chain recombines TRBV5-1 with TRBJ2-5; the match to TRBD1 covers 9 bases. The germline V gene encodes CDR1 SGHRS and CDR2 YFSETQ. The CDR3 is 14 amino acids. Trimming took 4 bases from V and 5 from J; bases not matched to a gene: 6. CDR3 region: CASSVYRGLETQYF. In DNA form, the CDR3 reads TGCGCCAGCAGCGTCTACAGGGGGCTTGAGACCCAGTACTTC.

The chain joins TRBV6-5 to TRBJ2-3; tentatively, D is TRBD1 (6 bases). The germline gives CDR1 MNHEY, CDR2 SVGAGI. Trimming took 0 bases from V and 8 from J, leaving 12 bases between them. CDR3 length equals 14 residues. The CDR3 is CASSYSPGALTQYF. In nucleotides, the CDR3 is TGTGCCAGCAGTTACTCCCCAGGGGCGCTTACGCAGTATTTT.

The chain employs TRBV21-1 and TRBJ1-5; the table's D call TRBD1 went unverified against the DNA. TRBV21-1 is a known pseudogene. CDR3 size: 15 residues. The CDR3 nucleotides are TGTGCCAGCAGCAAAAGAGGTCAGGGAAATCAGCCCCAGCATTTT. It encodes CASSKRGQGNQPQHF.

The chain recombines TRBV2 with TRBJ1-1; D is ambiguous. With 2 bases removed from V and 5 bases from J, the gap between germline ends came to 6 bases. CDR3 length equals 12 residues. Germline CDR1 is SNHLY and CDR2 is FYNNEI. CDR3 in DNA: TGTGCCAGCAGTGAAAGCACGACTGAAGCTTTCTTT. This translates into CASSESTTEAFF.

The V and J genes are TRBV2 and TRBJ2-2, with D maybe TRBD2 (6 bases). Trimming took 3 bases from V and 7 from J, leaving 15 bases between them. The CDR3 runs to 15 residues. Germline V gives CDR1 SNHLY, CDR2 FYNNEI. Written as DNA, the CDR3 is TGTGCCAGCAGTGAGCGCGGGGCGACTCTCGGGGAGCTGTTTTTT. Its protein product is CASSERGATLGELFF.

DNA of the CDR3: TGCGCCAGCAGCCAAGAGGCACAGGGGGCGTGGGAGCAGTACTTC. It yields the protein CASSQEAQGAWEQYF. The chain recombines TRBV4-3 with TRBJ2-5, with 9 bases matching TRBD1. The CDR3 covers 15 residues. CDR1 is LGHNA and CDR2 is YSLEER in the germline V gene. V was clipped by 0 bases and J by 11 bases; unmatched bases: 10.

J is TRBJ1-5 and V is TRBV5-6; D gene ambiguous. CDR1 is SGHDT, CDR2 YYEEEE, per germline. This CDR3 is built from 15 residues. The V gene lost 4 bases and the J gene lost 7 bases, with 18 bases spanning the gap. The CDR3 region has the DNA TGTGCCAGCAGCAATAGCCCGGGATTAGGACAGCCCCAGCATTTT. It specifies CASSNSPGLGQPQHF.

CDR3 in amino acids: CASSFTPRLAGSYEQYF. For the CDR3, the DNA is TGCGCCAGCAGCTTCACTCCTAGACTAGCGGGCTCCTACGAGCAGTACTTC. The chain recombines TRBV5-1 with TRBJ2-7; 10 bases agree with TRBD2. Germline CDR1 SGHRS, CDR2 YFSETQ. The CDR3 loop spans 17 amino acids. The V and J ends lost 2 bases and 0 bases, in that order; junction bases with no gene match: 8.

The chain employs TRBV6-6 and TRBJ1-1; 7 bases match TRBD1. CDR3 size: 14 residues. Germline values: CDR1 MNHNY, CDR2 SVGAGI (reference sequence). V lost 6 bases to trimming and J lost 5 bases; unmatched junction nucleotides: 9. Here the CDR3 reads CASRQTGLGTEAFF. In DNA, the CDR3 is TGTGCCAGCAGGCAGACAGGGTTGGGGACTGAAGCTTTCTTT.

The CDR3, as DNA: TGCAGCGTTGAAAAGGTCGGGGGGTCCTACAATGAGCAGTTCTTC. It encodes CSVEKVGGSYNEQFF. V usage is TRBV29-1 and J usage is TRBJ2-1; the match to TRBD2 covers 7 bases. Trimming at V came to 2 bases and at J to 1 base, leaving 5 bases not matched to a gene. CDR1 and CDR2 from the germline V gene are SQVTM and ANQGSEA. This CDR3 comprises 15 residues.

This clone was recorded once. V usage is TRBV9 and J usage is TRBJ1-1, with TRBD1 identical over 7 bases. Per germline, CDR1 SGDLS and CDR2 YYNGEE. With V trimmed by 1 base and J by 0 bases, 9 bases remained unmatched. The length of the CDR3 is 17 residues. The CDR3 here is CASSVNMKGGLNTEAFF. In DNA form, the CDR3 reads TGTGCCAGCAGCGTAAACATGAAAGGGGGCTTGAACACTGAAGCTTTCTTT.

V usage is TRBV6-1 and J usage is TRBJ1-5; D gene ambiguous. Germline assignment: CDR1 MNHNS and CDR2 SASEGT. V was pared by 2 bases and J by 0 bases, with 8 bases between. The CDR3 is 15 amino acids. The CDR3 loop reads CASSESLYSNQPQHF. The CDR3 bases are TGTGCCAGCAGTGAAAGTCTATATAGCAATCAGCCCCAGCATTTT.

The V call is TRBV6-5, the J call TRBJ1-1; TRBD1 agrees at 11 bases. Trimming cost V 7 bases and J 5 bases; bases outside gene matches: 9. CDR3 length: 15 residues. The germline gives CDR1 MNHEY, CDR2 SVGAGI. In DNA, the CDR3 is TGTGCCAGCACCGAGTCCGGGACAGGGGGAACTGAAGCTTTCTTT. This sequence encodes CASTESGTGGTEAFF.

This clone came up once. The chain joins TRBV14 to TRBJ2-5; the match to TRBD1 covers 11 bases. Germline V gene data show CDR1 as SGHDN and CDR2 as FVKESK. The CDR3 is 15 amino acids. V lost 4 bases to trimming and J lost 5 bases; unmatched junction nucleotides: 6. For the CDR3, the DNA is TGTGCCAGCAGCCCCGAGGACAGGGGGCTTGAGACCCAGTACTTC. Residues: CASSPEDRGLETQYF.

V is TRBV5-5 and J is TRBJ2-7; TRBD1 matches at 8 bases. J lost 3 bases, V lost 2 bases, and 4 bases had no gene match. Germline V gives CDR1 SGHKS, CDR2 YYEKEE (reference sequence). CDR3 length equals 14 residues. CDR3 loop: CASSFGTGDYEQYF. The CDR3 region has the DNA TGTGCCAGCAGCTTCGGGACAGGTGACTACGAGCAGTACTTC.

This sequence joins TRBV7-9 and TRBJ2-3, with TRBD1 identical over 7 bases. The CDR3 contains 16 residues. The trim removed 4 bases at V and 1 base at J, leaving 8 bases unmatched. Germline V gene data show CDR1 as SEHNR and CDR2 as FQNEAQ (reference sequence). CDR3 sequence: CASSSPGQGGTDTQYF. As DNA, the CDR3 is TGTGCCAGCAGCTCACCTGGGCAGGGGGGCACAGATACGCAGTATTTT.

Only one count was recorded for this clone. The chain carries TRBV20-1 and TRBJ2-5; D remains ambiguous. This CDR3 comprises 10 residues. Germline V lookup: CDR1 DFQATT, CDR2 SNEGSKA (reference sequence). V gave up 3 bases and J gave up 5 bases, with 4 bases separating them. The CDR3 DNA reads TGCAGTGCTAGTATGGAGACCCAGTACTTC. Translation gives CSASMETQYF.

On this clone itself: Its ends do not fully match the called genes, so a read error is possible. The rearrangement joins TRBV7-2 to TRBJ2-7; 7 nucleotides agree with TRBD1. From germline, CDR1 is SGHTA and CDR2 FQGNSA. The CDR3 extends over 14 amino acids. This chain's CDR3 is CASSAYGTASTLAF. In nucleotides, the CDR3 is TGTGCCAGCAGCGCCTACGGGACAGCTTCTACGTTGGCATTC.

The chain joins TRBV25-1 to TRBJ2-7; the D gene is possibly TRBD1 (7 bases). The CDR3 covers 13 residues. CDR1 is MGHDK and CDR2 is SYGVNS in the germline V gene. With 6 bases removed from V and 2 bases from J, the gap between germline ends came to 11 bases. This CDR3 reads CASRAGQTYEQYF. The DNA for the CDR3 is TGTGCCAGCAGGGCGGGACAGACCTACGAGCAGTACTTC.

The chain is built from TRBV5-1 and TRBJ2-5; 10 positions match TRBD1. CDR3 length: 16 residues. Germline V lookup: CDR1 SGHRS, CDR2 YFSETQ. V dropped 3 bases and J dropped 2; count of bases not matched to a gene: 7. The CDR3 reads CASSSGQGLGQETQYF. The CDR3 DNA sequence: TGCGCCAGCAGCTCGGGACAGGGGCTAGGTCAAGAGACCCAGTACTTC. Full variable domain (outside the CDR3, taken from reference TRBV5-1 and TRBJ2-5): KAGVTQTPRYLIKTRGQQVTLSCSPISGHRSVSWYQQTPGQGLQFLFEYFSETQRNKGNFPGRFSGRQFSNSRSEMNVSTLELGDSALYLCASSSGQGLGQETQYFGPGTRLLVL.